This TCR beta chain appears in the sequencing data of a study of cytomegalovirus exposure and HLA in healthy donors. PCR employed 60 Vbeta and 13 Jbeta primers. The protocol was immunoSEQ multiplex PCR, while the TCRdb copy is restricted to in-frame clones and leaves out a portion. This table holds about 160,000 clones, approximately 62% found once. CDR1 and CDR2 from the germline V gene are SGHRS and YFSETQ. The CDR3 is made up of 17 amino acids. V trimming: 6 bases; J trimming: 1 base; junction bases outside the gene matches: 11. The sample was PBMCs. The chain joins TRBV5-1 to TRBJ2-1; 9 positions agree with TRBD2. The TCR was taken from a man aged 45-65 years in good health and CMV-seronegative. The CDR3 sequence: CASTLLAGFPSYNEQFF. Written as DNA, the CDR3 is TGCGCCAGCACCCTCCTAGCGGGGTTTCCTTCCTACAATGAGCAGTTCTTC.